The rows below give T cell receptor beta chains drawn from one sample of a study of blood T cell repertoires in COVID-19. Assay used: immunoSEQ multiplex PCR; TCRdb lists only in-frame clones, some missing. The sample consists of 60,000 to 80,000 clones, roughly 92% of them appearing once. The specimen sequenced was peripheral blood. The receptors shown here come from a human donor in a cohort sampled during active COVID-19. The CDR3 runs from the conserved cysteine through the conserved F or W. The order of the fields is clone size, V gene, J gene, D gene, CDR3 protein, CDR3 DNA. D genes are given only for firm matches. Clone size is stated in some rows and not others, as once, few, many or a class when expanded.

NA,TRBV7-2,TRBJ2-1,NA,CASSPSTGSYNEQFF,TGTGCCAGCAGCCCCAGTACGGGCTCCTACAATGAGCAGTTCTTC
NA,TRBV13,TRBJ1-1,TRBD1,CASSLGGQGPNLWDTEAFF,TGTGCCAGCAGCTTAGGGGGACAGGGGCCAAACTTATGGGACACTGAAGCTTTCTTT
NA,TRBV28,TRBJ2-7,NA,CASSLGGAQEQYF,TGTGCCAGCAGTTTAGGGGGGGCTCAGGAGCAGTACTTC
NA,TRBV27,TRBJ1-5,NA,CASPPQHF,TGTGCCAGTCCACCCCAGCATTTT
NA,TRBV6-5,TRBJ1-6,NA,CASSREPDGGSPLHF,TGTGCCAGCAGCCGAGAACCGGATGGCGGGTCACCCCTCCACTTT
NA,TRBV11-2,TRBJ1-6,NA,CASSVGGNSPLHF,TGTGCCAGCAGCGTCGGAGGTAATTCACCCCTCCACTTT
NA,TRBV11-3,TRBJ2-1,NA,CASSLGRSLRSSYNEQFF,TGTGCCAGCAGCTTAGGTCGTAGTCTCCGGAGCTCCTACAATGAGCAGTTCTTC
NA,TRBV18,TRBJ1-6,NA,CASSPSGTPFLHF,TGTGCCAGCTCACCCTCCGGGACACCATTCCTCCACTTT
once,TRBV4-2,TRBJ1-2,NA,CASSPSTQGRNNYGYTF,TGTGCCAGCAGCCCCTCCACGCAGGGCCGAAATAACTATGGCTACACCTTC
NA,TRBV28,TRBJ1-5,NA,CASSFSIRGRHQPQHF,TGTGCCAGCAGTTTTAGTATTCGGGGTCGACATCAGCCCCAGCATTTT